Below are 21 T cell receptor beta chains sequenced from a single sample in a study of T cells in Graves' hyperthyroidism and ophthalmopathy. From RNA transcripts, TCR beta CDR3 regions were amplified. When the TCR CDR3 underwent first-round RT-PCR, the HTBI primer set was used. TCRdb called the multiplex PCR reads again in MiXCR, with one record for every CDR3 protein. The data contain more than 500,000 distinct CDR3 sequences, about half of them singletons. The sequenced sample was peripheral blood or thyroid tissue (not recorded which). The receptor source for this set is an adult woman with Graves' disease, either hyperthyroidism or ophthalmopathy (not recorded which).

Ten or more counts support this clonotype. V is TRBV5-1 and J is TRBJ1-2; D may be TRBD1 (5 bases). The germline gives CDR1 SGHRS, CDR2 YFSETQ. Trimming pared 5 bases from V and 3 bases from J, leaving 17 bases between. The CDR3 runs to 15 residues. The CDR3 sequence: CASRGPGRSDYGYTF. The DNA of the CDR3 is TGCGCCAGCAGGGGGCCGGGACGCTCGGACTATGGCTACACCTTC.

Ten or more counts support this clonotype. This sequence joins TRBV10-3 and TRBJ2-5; 7 bases align to TRBD2. The CDR3 is 16 amino acids. In germline, CDR1 is ENHRY, CDR2 SYGVKD. With 2 bases clipped from V and 2 bases from J, the junction kept 8 bases outside the gene matches. CDR3 region: CAISELWEGVQETQYF. CDR3 in DNA: TGTGCCATCAGTGAGCTGTGGGAGGGAGTACAAGAGACCCAGTACTTC.

This clonotype has just a few counts. The chain combines TRBV29-1 with TRBJ2-2; TRBD2 might be the D (5 bases). V lost 8 bases, J lost 7 bases, and 17 bases lay in between. Germline V gene data show CDR1 as SQVTM and CDR2 as ANQGSEA. The CDR3 contains 13 residues. The CDR3 loop is CSLGHLRGGELFF. In nucleotides, the CDR3 is TGCAGCTTAGGTCACCTACGGGGCGGGGAGCTGTTTTTT.

This sequence joins TRBV20-1 and TRBJ1-2; D is possibly TRBD1 (6 bases). In germline, CDR1 is DFQATT, CDR2 SNEGSKA (reference sequence). V was cut by 6 bases and J by 4 bases, with 15 bases left in between. This CDR3 region has 13 residues. The CDR3 loop reads CSARAWGAYGYTF. CDR3 DNA sequence: TGCAGTGCCCGAGCGTGGGGGGCCTATGGCTACACCTTC.

CDR3 sequence reads: CASSERTGELFF. The CDR3 nucleotides read TGTGCCAGCAGTGAGCGCACCGGGGAGCTGTTTTTT. The J gene is TRBJ2-2, the V gene TRBV6-2 or TRBV6-3; no reliable D call. V was pared by 5 bases and J by 4 bases, with 5 bases between. CDR1 is MNHEY, CDR2 SVGEGT, per germline. The CDR3 has 12 amino acids.

A single count supports this clonotype. This chain connects TRBV9 to TRBJ2-7; TRBD2 might be the D (6 bases). The CDR3 length is 8 residues. Germline CDR1 is SGDLS and CDR2 is YYNGEE. The CDR3 spells CASSVAGV. The CDR3 coding sequence is TGTGCCAGCAGCGTAGCGGGGGTA.

At least ten counts were recorded for this clonotype. The chain's CDR3 is CASSSLWARRTEAFF. CDR3 DNA sequence: TGTGCCAGCAGCTCCCTTTGGGCTCGGCGGACTGAAGCTTTCTTT. The chain combines TRBV7-9 with TRBJ1-1; D remains ambiguous. Germline V CDR1 and CDR2: SEHNR, FQNEAQ (reference sequence). The CDR3 has 15 amino acids. V lost 4 bases to trimming and J lost 5 bases, with 17 bases between them.

This clonotype is a singleton in its sample. A junction boundary mismatches the germline segment, possibly from a read error. DNA for the CDR3: TGTGCCTGCAGTGCTCACACAGGGGGCGCGGATAATTCACCCCTCCACTTT. Protein: CACSAHTGGADNSPLHF. This chain joins TRBV25-1 and TRBJ1-6; 9 bases are shared with TRBD1. The CDR3 extends over 17 amino acids. The germline V gene has CDR1 MGHDK and CDR2 SYGVNS.

This clonotype was detected once. The chain combines TRBV5-1 with TRBJ1-1; D is possibly TRBD1 (6 bases). The CDR3 totals 16 residues. The germline V gene encodes CDR1 SGHRS and CDR2 YFSETQ. Trimming shortened V by 3 bases and J by 1 base, and 16 bases separated the two germline ends. The CDR3, as DNA: TGCGCCAGCAGCTGGGGACCTCCAGGGGAGAACACTGAAGCTTTCTTT. Protein: CASSWGPPGENTEAFF.

This clonotype came up once. CDR3 amino acids: CASRPQQGESPLHF. DNA for the CDR3: TGTGCCAGTAGACCCCAACAGGGAGAATCACCCCTCCACTTT. The chain uses TRBV19 and TRBJ1-6, with D possibly being TRBD1 (6 bases). Germline CDR1 and CDR2: LNHDA and SQIVND (reference sequence). Trimming shortened V by 6 bases and J by 10 bases, and 16 bases separated the two germline ends. The CDR3 consists of 14 residues.

V is TRBV29-1 and J is TRBJ2-5; D ambiguous. The germline gives CDR1 SQVTM, CDR2 ANQGSEA. V was trimmed by 8 bases and J by 5 bases, leaving 15 bases between them. This CDR3 has 12 residues. In DNA, the CDR3 is TGCAGCAGTCCCTCAAGGTGGGAGACCCAGTACTTC. Residues: CSSPSRWETQYF.

The chain is built from TRBV29-1 and TRBJ1-1; TRBD1 matches at 8 bases. This CDR3 has 12 amino acids. CDR1 and CDR2 (germline): SQVTM, ANQGSEA. Here the CDR3 reads CSNPGGEAEAFF. CDR3 DNA: TGCAGTAACCCAGGGGGCGAGGCTGAAGCTTTCTTT. Looking up the rest from reference TRBV29-1 and TRBJ1-1 gives the full variable domain: SAVISQKPSRDICQRGTSLTIQCQVDSQVTMMFWYRQQPGQSLTLIATANQGSEATYESGFVIDKFPISRPNLTFSTLTVSNMSPEDSSIYLCSNPGGEAEAFFGQGTRLTVV.

In regard to this clonotype: At one end, the junction sequence differs from germline, possibly due to a read error. V gene TRBV6-1 combines with J gene TRBJ1-6, with 7 bases aligning to TRBD1. The germline V gene has CDR1 MNHNS and CDR2 SASEGT. This CDR3 is 15 amino acids long. The CDR3 sequence is CASGESTGLNSPLHF. The CDR3 nucleotides are TGTGCCAGCGGTGAGTCGACAGGGCTTAATTCACCCCTCCACTTT.

The chain joins TRBV5-5 to TRBJ1-2, with 10 bases identical to TRBD1. V lost 8 bases, J lost 3 bases, and 10 bases stayed unmatched. The CDR3 runs to 15 residues. Germline V gene lookup returns CDR1 SGHKS and CDR2 YYEKEE (reference sequence). CDR3 DNA: TGTGCCAGTAGTGCGGGGACAGGGGCGGACTATGGCTACACCTTC. Amino acids: CASSAGTGADYGYTF.

This clonotype was recorded a few times. The chain links TRBV10-3 to TRBJ2-3, with D possibly being TRBD2 (6 bases). The CDR3 is 15 residues long. Germline CDR1 is ENHRY and CDR2 is SYGVKD. The V and J ends lost 4 bases and 3 bases respectively, with 14 bases between them. CDR3 in amino acids: CAISGTTRSTDTQYF. CDR3 nucleotide sequence: TGTGCCATCAGTGGGACGACTAGGAGTACAGATACGCAGTATTTT.

V usage is TRBV7-2 and J usage is TRBJ2-5; D is possibly TRBD1 (5 bases). Germline CDR1 reads SGHTA; CDR2 reads FQGNSA. The CDR3 contains 15 residues. V dropped 5 bases and J dropped 2 bases, with 15 bases sitting between them. The DNA for the CDR3 is TGTGCCAGCAGCACAGGTGTAGGGTTTCAAGAGACCCAGTACTTC. Its translation is CASSTGVGFQETQYF.

This chain uses TRBV7-2 with TRBJ1-4; D is unresolved. Trimming cost V 5 bases and J 7 bases, with 17 bases left between them. The germline V gene has CDR1 SGHTA and CDR2 FQGNSA. CDR3 length: 15 amino acids. Here the CDR3 reads CASSPSRVTSEKLFF. DNA for the CDR3: TGTGCCAGCAGCCCCTCGCGGGTCACGAGTGAAAAACTGTTTTTT.

The chain recombines TRBV15 with TRBJ2-5; D tentatively fits TRBD1 or TRBD2 (5 bases each). Germline V gene lookup returns CDR1 LNHNV and CDR2 YYDKDF (reference sequence). Deletions cut 4 bases from V and 2 bases from J, with 11 bases between. The CDR3 is 14 amino acids. In DNA, the CDR3 is TGTGCCACCAGCACCGGGGCTACACAAGAGACCCAGTACTTC. This gives the protein CATSTGATQETQYF.

In its sample, this clonotype was seen many times. The chain employs TRBV28 and TRBJ2-6, with D possibly matching TRBD1 (6 bases). The CDR3 loop spans 16 amino acids. Germline V gene lookup returns CDR1 MDHEN and CDR2 SYDVKM. The germline V and J ends were trimmed by 3 bases and 0 bases, with 9 bases remaining between them. In DNA form, the CDR3 reads TGTGCCAGCAGTTTGGGGGCGCGCTCTGGGGCCAACGTCCTGACTTTC. Encoded protein: CASSLGARSGANVLTF. Full variable domain (remainder filled in from reference TRBV28 and TRBJ2-6): DVKVTQSSRYLVKRTGEKVFLECVQDMDHENMFWYRQDPGLGLRLIYFSYDVKMKEKGDIPEGYSVSREKKERFSLILESASTNQTSMYLCASSLGARSGANVLTFGAGSRLTVL.

This chain uses TRBV29-1 with TRBJ1-3; D remains ambiguous. CDR1 and CDR2 from the germline V gene are SQVTM and ANQGSEA. The CDR3 length is 12 residues. V was shortened by 6 bases and J by 0 bases, with 6 bases between the two germline ends. The chain's CDR3 is CSVISSGNTIYF. The CDR3 nucleotides are TGCAGCGTGATAAGCTCTGGAAACACCATATATTTT.

This clonotype was seen a few times. The chain carries TRBV2 and TRBJ2-5; weak D call: TRBD1 (6 bases). CDR1 and CDR2 (germline): SNHLY, FYNNEI. V dropped 6 bases and J dropped 2 bases, with 13 bases sitting between them. The CDR3 spans 14 residues. The CDR3 DNA follows: TGTGCCAGCAGCCTGATGGGGGCGCAAGAGACCCAGTACTTC. Encoded protein: CASSLMGAQETQYF.